This T cell receptor (beta chain) was profiled in a study of blood T cell repertoires in COVID-19 (dated by TCRdb to the early 2020s). Background for the entire study: Samples covering the acute and convalescent phases of COVID-19 were provided by collaborators in the United States, Italy and Spain. The material from the prospective study consisted of cDNA or gDNA derived from T cells, B-cell-depleted T cells, or PBMCs. The dataset comprised deeply sampled blood TCRbeta repertoires from subjects exposed to, actively infected with, or recovered from COVID-19. The repertoires were released in a freely available public database meant as a resource for research on the immune response to SARS-CoV-2. Samples were obtained from the ongoing ImmuneRACE study (first 160 participants) and from about 1,300 subjects provided by 6 global collaborators. A de-identified subject ID, COVID-19 status, age in years and sex were almost always included in the sample metadata. Where available, HLA class I and class II types were obtained from metadata supplied by the sample provider rather than from assay-based typing. Broader findings and caveats from the paper: Clinical and demographic metadata were provided uncurated, with the amount varying by source and participant.

Remarks on this clone: Its target antigen remains unknown. No qualities accompany the bases; no much larger clone lies one base away.

Samples from volunteer blood donors who had recovered from COVID-19 were contributed by a second Seattle source. Each collaborating institution followed its own protocols to collect whole blood in K2EDTA tubes. For TCRbeta analysis, collaborators shipped samples as frozen whole blood, isolated PBMCs, or DNA extracted from either of those sample types. TCRbeta CDR3 regions were amplified from genomic DNA using the immunoSEQ Assay, a bias-controlled multiplex PCR. Under the source paper's analysis protocol: The number of nucleated cells in each sample was estimated from the amplification of reference gene primers within the assay. Sequence reads were collapsed and filtered to measure the absolute abundance of every unique TCRbeta CDR3 rearrangement. For each sample, productive Simpson clonality was calculated by taking the square root of Simpson's diversity index across productive rearrangements. Held by TCRdb, this immuneACCESS table contains in-frame sequences only and omits some clones. Under half of the omission traces to an unresolved V gene where checked; the cause of the rest is unknown. V and J calls and clone size come straight from that table; D and trimming were deduced from the DNA. Here the sample has fewer than 150,000 clones; more than 75% occur a single time. 10% to 11% of the sample is in the top ten clones.

Trimming costs V 2 bases and J 3 bases, and their ends lie 9 bases apart. The CDR3 numbers 14 residues from cysteine through phenylalanine. Only the CDR3 part of the read is kept: 42 bases, read in frame from the first base. As encoded in the germline V gene, CDR1 is KGHSH while CDR2 is LQKENI. Material: peripheral blood. The receptor was derived from a man aged 60-69 years who had recovered from COVID-19. The V gene is TRBV18 and the J gene is TRBJ2-3, with no confidently assigned D gene. The CDR3 region: CASSPISSTDTQYF. The DNA reads TGTGCCAGCTCACCAATCTCCTCTACAGATACGCAGTATTTT. With all but the CDR3 taken from the reference TRBV18 and TRBJ2-3 genes, the full variable domain is: NAGVMQNPRHLVRRRGQEARLRCSPMKGHSHVYWYRQLPEEGLKFMVYLQKENIIDESGMPKERFSAEFPKEGPSILRIQQVVRGDSAAYFCASSPISSTDTQYFGPGTRLTVL.